Each of the 6 T cell receptor beta chains below was sequenced from the same sample in a study of human T cells and chemical hapten exposure. Specified time point: patch test 1, 2 weeks after DPC sensitization. Treatment of the sample: therapeutic diphenylcyclopropenone sensitization with weekly scalp DPC. TCRdb reanalysed the RACE reads using MiXCR and keeps one entry per CDR3 protein. The table has tens of thousands of distinct CDR3 sequences, about an eighth seen once. Sequencing used whole blood, obtained in connection with sensitization to the hapten diphenylcyclopropenone (DPC). The receptors here all came from a woman aged 60-70 years with alopecia areata. Some clones in this sample may be carry-over from other donors' samples.

This chain connects TRBV19 to TRBJ2-3, with D possibly called TRBD1 or TRBD2 (6 bases each). The CDR3 covers 14 residues. Germline-derived CDR1 and CDR2 are LNHDA and SQIVND (reference sequence). V was shortened by 4 bases and J by 2 bases, with 10 bases between the two germline ends. CDR3 nucleotide sequence: TGTGCCAGTAGTACGGGGGCCCACACAGATACGCAGTATTTT. Protein sequence: CASSTGAHTDTQYF.

This clonotype was counted ten times or more. This chain connects TRBV6-5 to TRBJ1-1; D remains ambiguous. V lost 6 bases and J 5 bases, leaving 13 bases between the germline ends. Germline-derived CDR1 and CDR2 are MNHEY and SVGAGI. The CDR3 has 13 residues. In nucleotides, the CDR3 is TGTGCCAGCAGGCGATCTGGGTCGACTGAAGCTTTCTTT. Translated: CASRRSGSTEAFF.

Many counts were recorded for this clonotype. The chain has TRBV19 and TRBJ1-2, with TRBD1 matching over 7 bases. Trimming at V came to 7 bases and at J to 4 bases, leaving 21 bases not matched to a gene. Germline CDR1 LNHDA, CDR2 SQIVND (reference sequence). The CDR3 spans 18 residues. The chain's CDR3 is CASTMERTGRDRAYGYTF. In DNA form, the CDR3 reads TGTGCCAGTACCATGGAAAGGACCGGGCGGGACAGAGCCTATGGCTACACCTTC.

In this sample, this clonotype turned up many times. This chain links TRBV28 with TRBJ2-3; TRBD2 agrees at 8 bases. V was clipped by 7 bases and J by 0 bases; unmatched bases: 12. CDR3 length: 17 residues. The V gene's germline CDR1 is MDHEN and CDR2 SYDVKM. In nucleotides, the CDR3 is TGTGCCAGCATTTCAAGCCCGGGGGGGGGCAGCACAGATACGCAGTATTTT. Protein sequence: CASISSPGGGSTDTQYF.

The V gene is TRBV10-2, the J gene TRBJ2-3, with 8 bases that match TRBD1. The CDR3 runs to 15 residues. CDR1 is WSHSY and CDR2 is SAAADI in the germline V gene. V was pared by 8 bases and J by 0 bases, with 7 bases of the junction left unmatched. The CDR3 region has the DNA TGCGCCAGCCTTATTGGACAGGGCAGCACAGATACGCAGTATTTT. As protein: CASLIGQGSTDTQYF.

This clonotype was seen ten or more times. CDR3 residues: CASIRGGLAGDRFNEQFF. The CDR3 nucleotides read TGTGCCAGTATCCGAGGGGGACTAGCGGGGGATCGTTTTAATGAGCAGTTCTTC. This chain connects TRBV19 to TRBJ2-1, with 14 bases aligning to TRBD2. The CDR3 totals 18 residues. V dropped 7 bases and J dropped 7; count of bases not matched to a gene: 15. Germline lookup yields CDR1 LNHDA and CDR2 SQIVND (reference sequence).